Included here is one T cell receptor beta chain sequence, with context. The antigen is not known. The data were obtained in a study of PD-L1 blockade in urothelial cancer. Overall study context: Beginning in about 2014, patients received atezolizumab, given as 1,200 mg intravenously every 3 weeks. Whole-study results and caveats: Below-median pretreatment blood TCR clonality was a predictor of better survival.

Method: immunoSEQ multiplex PCR; TCRdb's copy keeps in-frame clones and lacks some. This sample has 45,000 or so clones, with approximately 78% found just once. Germline CDR1 is SEHNR and CDR2 is FQNEAQ (reference sequence). With 4 bases removed from V and 7 bases from J, the gap between germline ends came to 8 bases. The CDR3 totals 11 residues. The V and J genes are TRBV7-9 and TRBJ2-7; no reliable D call. This sample comprised PBMCs, obtained around atezolizumab (anti-PD-L1) treatment. This clonotype originated in a man between 65 and 85 years old with urothelial cancer. The CDR3 protein is CASSYLSEQYF. The CDR3 region has the DNA TGTGCCAGCAGCTACCTGAGTGAGCAGTACTTC.